This T cell receptor (beta chain) was sequenced during a study of lymphopenia after photon versus proton radiotherapy. Overall study findings and caveats: After lymphocyte nadir, photon-treated repertoires showed oligoclonal expansion, especially CD8+ Temra. Only patients who died were analyzed for survival; proton advantage is unproven.

A word on this clone: What it binds is unknown.

TCRdb's copy holds only in-frame clones and misses some; the assay was immunoSEQ multiplex PCR. This table has about 40,000 clones, more than 70% appearing once. Source: peripheral blood, taken from a patient treated with proton-based radiotherapy. This clonotype originated in a woman aged 65 to 85 with pancreatic cancer. Some clones in this sample may be carry-over from other donors' samples.

The CDR3 reads CASSLPRNSYEQYF. In DNA, the CDR3 is TGTGCCAGCAGCCTCCCGAGGAACTCCTACGAGCAGTACTTC. The chain is built from TRBV7-2 and TRBJ2-7, with no clear D. Trimming shortened V by 5 bases and J by 0 bases, and 11 bases separated the two germline ends. CDR3 size: 14 residues. CDR1 is SGHTA, CDR2 FQGNSA, per germline.